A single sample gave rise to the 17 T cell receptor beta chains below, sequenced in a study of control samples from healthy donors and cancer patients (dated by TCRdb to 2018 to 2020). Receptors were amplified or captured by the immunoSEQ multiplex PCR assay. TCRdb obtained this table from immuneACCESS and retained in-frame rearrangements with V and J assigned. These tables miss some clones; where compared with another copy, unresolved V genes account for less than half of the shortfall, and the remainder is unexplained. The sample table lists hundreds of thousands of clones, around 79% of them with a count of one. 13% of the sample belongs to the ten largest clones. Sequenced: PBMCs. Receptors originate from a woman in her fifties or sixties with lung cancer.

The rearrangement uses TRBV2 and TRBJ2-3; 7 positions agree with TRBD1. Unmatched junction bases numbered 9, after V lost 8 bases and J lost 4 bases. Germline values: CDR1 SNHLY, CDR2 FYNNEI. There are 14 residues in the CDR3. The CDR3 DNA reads TGTGCCAGCTTGCAATTAAGGGGGCCAGATACGCAGTATTTT. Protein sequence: CASLQLRGPDTQYF.

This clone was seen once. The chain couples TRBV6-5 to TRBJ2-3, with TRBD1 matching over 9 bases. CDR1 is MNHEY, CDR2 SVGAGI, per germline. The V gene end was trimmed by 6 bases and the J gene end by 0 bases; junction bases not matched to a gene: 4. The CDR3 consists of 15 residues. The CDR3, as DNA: TGTGCCAGCAGCCCAGGGACAGGGAGCACAGATACGCAGTATTTT. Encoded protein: CASSPGTGSTDTQYF.

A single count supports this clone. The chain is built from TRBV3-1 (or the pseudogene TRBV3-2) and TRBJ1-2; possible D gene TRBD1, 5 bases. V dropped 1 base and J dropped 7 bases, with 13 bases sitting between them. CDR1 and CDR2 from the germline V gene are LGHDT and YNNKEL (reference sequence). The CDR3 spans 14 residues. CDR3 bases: TGTGCCAGCAGCCAAGTTTCAGGAGGGGTTGGCTACACCTTC. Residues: CASSQVSGGVGYTF.

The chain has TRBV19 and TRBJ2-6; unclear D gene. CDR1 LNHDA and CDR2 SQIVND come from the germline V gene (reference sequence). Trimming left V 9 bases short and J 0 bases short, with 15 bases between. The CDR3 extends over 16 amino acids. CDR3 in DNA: TGTGCCAGCTCGGACCGCGCCGTCTCTGGGGCCAACGTCCTGACTTTC. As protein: CASSDRAVSGANVLTF. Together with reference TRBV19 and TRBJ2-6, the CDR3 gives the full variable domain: DGGITQSPKYLFRKEGQNVTLSCEQNLNHDAMYWYRQDPGQGLRLIYYSQIVNDFQKGDIAEGYSVSREKKESFPLTVTSAQKNPTAFYLCASSDRAVSGANVLTFGAGSRLTVL.

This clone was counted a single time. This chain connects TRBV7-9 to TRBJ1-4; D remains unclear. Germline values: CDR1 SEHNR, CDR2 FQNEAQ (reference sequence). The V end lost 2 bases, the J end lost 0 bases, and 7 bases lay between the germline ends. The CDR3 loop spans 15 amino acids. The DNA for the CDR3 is TGTGCCAGCAGCTTATCCGGCGCAACTAATGAAAAACTGTTTTTT. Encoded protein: CASSLSGATNEKLFF. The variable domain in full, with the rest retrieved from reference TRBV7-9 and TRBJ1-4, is DTGVSQNPRHKITKRGQNVTFRCDPISEHNRLYWYRQTLGQGPEFLTYFQNEAQLEKSRLLSDRFSAERPKGSFSTLEIQRTEQGDSAMYLCASSLSGATNEKLFFGSGTQLSVL.

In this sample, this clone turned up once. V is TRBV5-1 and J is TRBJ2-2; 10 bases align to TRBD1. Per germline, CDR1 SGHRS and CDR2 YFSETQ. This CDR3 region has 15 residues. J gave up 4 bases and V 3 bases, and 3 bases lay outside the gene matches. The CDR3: CASSSRDRGTGELFF. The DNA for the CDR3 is TGCGCCAGCAGCTCGCGGGACAGGGGCACCGGGGAGCTGTTTTTT.

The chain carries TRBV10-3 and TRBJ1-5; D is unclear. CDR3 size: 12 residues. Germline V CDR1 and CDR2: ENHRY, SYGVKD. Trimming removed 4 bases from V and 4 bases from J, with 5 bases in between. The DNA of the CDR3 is TGTGCCATCAGTGGCCAGAATCAGCCCCAGCATTTT. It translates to CAISGQNQPQHF.

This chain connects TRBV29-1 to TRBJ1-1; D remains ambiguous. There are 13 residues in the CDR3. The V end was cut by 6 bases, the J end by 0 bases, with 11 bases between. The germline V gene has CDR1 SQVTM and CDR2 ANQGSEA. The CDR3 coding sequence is TGCAGCGTAGGGCCTCTCATGAACACTGAAGCTTTCTTT. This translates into CSVGPLMNTEAFF. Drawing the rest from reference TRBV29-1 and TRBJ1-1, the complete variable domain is SAVISQKPSRDICQRGTSLTIQCQVDSQVTMMFWYRQQPGQSLTLIATANQGSEATYESGFVIDKFPISRPNLTFSTLTVSNMSPEDSSIYLCSVGPLMNTEAFFGQGTRLTVV.

The CDR3 spells CAERSNSPLHF. The DNA of the CDR3 is TGTGCCGAGCGTTCTAATTCACCCCTCCACTTT. The rearrangement links TRBV9 to TRBJ1-6; D is uncertain. V was cut by 10 bases and J by 6 bases, with 8 bases left in between. CDR3 size: 11 residues. The germline V gene has CDR1 SGDLS and CDR2 YYNGEE.

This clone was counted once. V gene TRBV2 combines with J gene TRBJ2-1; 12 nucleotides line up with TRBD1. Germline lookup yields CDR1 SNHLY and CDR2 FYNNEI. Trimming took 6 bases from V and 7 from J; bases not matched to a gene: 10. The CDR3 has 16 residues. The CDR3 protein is CASSLYGTGGQNEQFF. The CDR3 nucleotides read TGTGCCAGCAGCCTTTATGGGACAGGGGGCCAAAATGAGCAGTTCTTC.

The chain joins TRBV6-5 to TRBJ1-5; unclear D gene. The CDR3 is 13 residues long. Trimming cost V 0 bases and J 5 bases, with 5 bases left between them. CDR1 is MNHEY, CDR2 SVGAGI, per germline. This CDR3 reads CASSYSPHQPQHF. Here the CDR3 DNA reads TGTGCCAGCAGTTACTCCCCCCATCAGCCCCAGCATTTT.

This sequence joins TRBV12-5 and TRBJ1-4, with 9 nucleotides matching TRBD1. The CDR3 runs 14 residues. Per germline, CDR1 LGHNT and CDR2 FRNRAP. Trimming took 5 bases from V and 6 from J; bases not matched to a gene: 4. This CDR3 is CASGKGQGDEKLFF. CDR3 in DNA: TGTGCTAGTGGTAAGGGACAGGGTGATGAAAAACTGTTTTTT.

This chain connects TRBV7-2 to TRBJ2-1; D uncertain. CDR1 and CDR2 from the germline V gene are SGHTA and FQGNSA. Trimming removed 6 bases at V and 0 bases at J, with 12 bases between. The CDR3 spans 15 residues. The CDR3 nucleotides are TGTGCCAGCAGGCCCCGCGGTAGCTCCTACAATGAGCAGTTCTTC. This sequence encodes CASRPRGSSYNEQFF.

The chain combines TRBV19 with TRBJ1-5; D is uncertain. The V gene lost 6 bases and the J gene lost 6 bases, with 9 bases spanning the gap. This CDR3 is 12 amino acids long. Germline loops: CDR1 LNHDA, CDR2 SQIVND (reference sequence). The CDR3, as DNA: TGTGCCAGTAGCGGGTTGAGTCAGCCCCAGCATTTT. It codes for CASSGLSQPQHF.

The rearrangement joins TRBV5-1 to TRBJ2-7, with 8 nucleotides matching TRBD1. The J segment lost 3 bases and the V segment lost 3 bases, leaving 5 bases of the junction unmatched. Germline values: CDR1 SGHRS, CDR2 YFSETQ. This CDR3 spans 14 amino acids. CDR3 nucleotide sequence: TGCGCCAGCAGCTCGACAGGGGTTCGCTACGAGCAGTACTTC. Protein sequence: CASSSTGVRYEQYF.

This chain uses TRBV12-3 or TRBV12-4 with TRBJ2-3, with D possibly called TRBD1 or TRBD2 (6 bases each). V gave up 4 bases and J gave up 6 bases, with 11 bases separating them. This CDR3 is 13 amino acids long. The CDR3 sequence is CASSWGALDTQYF. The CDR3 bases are TGTGCCAGCAGTTGGGGGGCTCTCGATACGCAGTATTTT.

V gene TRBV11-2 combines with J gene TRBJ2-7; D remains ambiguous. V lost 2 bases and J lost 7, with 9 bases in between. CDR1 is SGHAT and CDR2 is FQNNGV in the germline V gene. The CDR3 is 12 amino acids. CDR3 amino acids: CASSLPVGEQYF. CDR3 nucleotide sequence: TGTGCCAGCAGCTTACCCGTAGGGGAGCAGTACTTC.